Described below is a single T cell receptor beta chain sequence and its context. Two negative PCRs, clearance, or symptom resolution had been documented for recovered Cohort 3 donors. Method: immunoSEQ multiplex PCR; TCRdb's copy keeps in-frame clones and lacks some. The repertoire consists of some 390,000 clones, with about nine tenths occurring once and the leading ten covering 1.5% to 2%. Trimming cost V 7 bases and J 7 bases, with 14 bases left between them. The CDR3 consists of 13 residues. Per the germline V gene, CDR1 is LNHDA and CDR2 is SQIVND (reference sequence). This sample is part of a study of blood T cell repertoires in COVID-19. Background on the study: Samples representing acute and convalescent COVID-19 were sourced from the United States, Italy and Spain. The analysed material was cDNA or gDNA that came from T cells, B-cell-depleted T cells, or PBMCs.

The receptor was isolated from a woman in her thirties who had recovered from COVID-19. The sequencing sample was made of PBMCs or T cells enriched from blood (not recorded which). The V call is TRBV19, the J call TRBJ1-5, with a weak D call TRBD1 (6 bases). The CDR3 coding sequence is TGTGCCAGTACCCAGGGGTCCGGGCAGCCCCAGCATTTT. Protein: CASTQGSGQPQHF.